Detailed here is one T cell receptor beta chain. What it binds is unknown. The data belong to a study of cytomegalovirus exposure and HLA in healthy donors. Study results and caveats: In a later analysis, most CMV-associated TCR beta chains appeared HLA-restricted.

13 Jbeta primers and 60 Vbeta primers were used for the PCR. The assay was immunoSEQ multiplex PCR, and TCRdb's table has in-frame clones only and misses some. The sample consists of around 110,000 clones, 8% to 10% of them appearing once. The TCR originated in a man younger than 40 in good health and CMV-seronegative. Sequenced sample: PBMCs.

The CDR3 DNA reads TGTGCCAGCAGTGAGAATAGGAGAGAACGTTGGAGAGAGACCCAGTACTTC. Amino acid sequence: CASSENRRERWRETQYF. J is TRBJ2-5 and V is TRBV6-1; D uncertain. The CDR3 runs 17 residues. V lost 3 bases to trimming and J lost 4 bases, with 21 bases between them. Germline CDR1 and CDR2: MNHNS and SASEGT.